The next 20 T cell receptor beta chains were all read from a single sample in a study of blood T cell repertoires in COVID-19. Produced via immunoSEQ multiplex PCR; TCRdb's table is partial and in-frame only. Here the sample spans around 330,000 clones, about 91% being singletons. Source material: peripheral blood. Every receptor here comes from a woman aged 25-40 years with COVID-19, enrolled during active disease.

The rearrangement uses TRBV4-1 and TRBJ1-4; a weak D match, TRBD1 (6 bases). Trimming pared 3 bases from V and 4 bases from J, leaving 9 bases between. The germline gives CDR1 MGHRA, CDR2 YSYEKL. This CDR3 is 14 amino acids long. CDR3 DNA: TGCGCCAGCAGCCAGGACAGCCTTAATGAAAAACTGTTTTTT. It yields the protein CASSQDSLNEKLFF.

The chain couples TRBV7-9 to TRBJ1-1; possible D gene TRBD1, 5 bases. Germline loops: CDR1 SEHNR, CDR2 FQNEAQ (reference sequence). Trimming left V 6 bases short and J 3 bases short, with 11 bases between. The CDR3 loop spans 13 amino acids. CDR3 sequence (DNA): TGTGCCAGCAGTCTTAGGGGTGACACTGAAGCTTTCTTT. This translates into CASSLRGDTEAFF.

V is TRBV5-1 and J is TRBJ1-2; possible D gene TRBD1, 5 bases. This CDR3 has 15 amino acids. Germline CDR1 SGHRS, CDR2 YFSETQ. V shed 4 bases and J shed 6 bases, with 19 bases lying between them. CDR3 sequence reads: CASSPDQAGWDGYTF. DNA for the CDR3: TGCGCCAGCAGCCCCGACCAGGCAGGGTGGGATGGCTACACCTTC.

The chain uses TRBV5-1 and TRBJ2-7, with D maybe TRBD2 (6 bases). From germline, CDR1 is SGHRS and CDR2 YFSETQ. V lost 4 bases and J lost 0, with 8 bases in between. CDR3 length equals 13 residues. The CDR3 nucleotides are TGCGCCAGCAGCCTGGACTACTCCTACGAGCAGTACTTC. This codes for CASSLDYSYEQYF.

This sequence joins TRBV28 and TRBJ1-1; 7 nucleotides align to TRBD1. V was clipped by 6 bases and J by 0 bases; unmatched bases: 4. The CDR3 totals 14 residues. Germline V gives CDR1 MDHEN, CDR2 SYDVKM. CDR3 residues: CASSSGGLNTEAFF. Written as DNA, the CDR3 is TGTGCCAGCAGCTCAGGGGGACTGAACACTGAAGCTTTCTTT.

V and J are TRBV19 and TRBJ2-2, with D unresolved. V was pared by 5 bases and J by 7 bases, with 8 bases between. Germline CDR1 and CDR2: LNHDA and SQIVND (reference sequence). The CDR3 is made up of 12 amino acids. As DNA, the CDR3 is TGTGCCAGTAGTCAACTCGACGGGGAGCTGTTTTTT. Protein sequence: CASSQLDGELFF.

The V and J genes are TRBV19 and TRBJ2-1; D is unresolved. CDR3 length: 13 residues. Between the trimmed V and J ends, which lost 3 bases and 8 bases, there was a span of 11 bases. Germline V lookup: CDR1 LNHDA, CDR2 SQIVND (reference sequence). CDR3 DNA: TGTGCCAGTAGTATCGCGAGTGTTCATGAGCAGTTCTTC. Protein sequence: CASSIASVHEQFF. Drawing the rest from reference TRBV19 and TRBJ2-1, the complete variable domain is DGGITQSPKYLFRKEGQNVTLSCEQNLNHDAMYWYRQDPGQGLRLIYYSQIVNDFQKGDIAEGYSVSREKKESFPLTVTSAQKNPTAFYLCASSIASVHEQFFGPGTRLTVL.

CDR3 in amino acids: CASSPWGGEAYF. Here the CDR3 DNA reads TGTGCCAGCAGCCCCTGGGGCGGGGAGGCATACTTC. The chain is built from TRBV5-6 and TRBJ2-5; D possibly corresponds to TRBD2 (6 bases). V shed 4 bases and J shed 14 bases, with 18 bases lying between them. Germline lookup yields CDR1 SGHDT and CDR2 YYEEEE. This CDR3 contains 12 residues.

The chain uses TRBV7-2 and TRBJ1-3; 7 nucleotides align to TRBD1. The trim removed 1 base at V and 3 bases at J, leaving 3 bases unmatched. Germline-derived CDR1 and CDR2 are SGHTA and FQGNSA. This CDR3 spans 15 amino acids. The CDR3 DNA reads as TGTGCCAGCAGCTTAGAGACAGGGTTTGGAAACACCATATATTTT. Protein: CASSLETGFGNTIYF.

The V gene is TRBV9, the J gene TRBJ1-1; 8 nucleotides agree with TRBD1. Germline lookup yields CDR1 SGDLS and CDR2 YYNGEE. The CDR3 sequence is 13 residues long. Losses at the gene ends were 3 bases for V and 8 bases for J; bases not matched to a gene: 6. Here the CDR3 DNA reads TGTGCCAGCAGCGAGGGACAGGCCGCCGAAGCTTTCTTT. This translates into CASSEGQAAEAFF. Together with reference TRBV9 and TRBJ1-1, the CDR3 gives the full variable domain: DSGVTQTPKHLITATGQRVTLRCSPRSGDLSVYWYQQSLDQGLQFLIQYYNGEERAKGNILERFSAQQFPDLHSELNLSSLELGDSALYFCASSEGQAAEAFFGQGTRLTVV.

This chain joins TRBV9 and TRBJ2-5; no clear D. The CDR3 loop spans 13 amino acids. Germline CDR1 reads SGDLS; CDR2 reads YYNGEE. The V end was cut by 0 bases, the J end by 1 base, with 4 bases between. Here the CDR3 DNA reads TGTGCCAGCAGCGTAGGGCCCCAAGAGACCCAGTACTTC. It encodes CASSVGPQETQYF.

The gene calls are TRBV5-1 and TRBJ1-5, with D perhaps matching TRBD1 (5 bases). V gave up 4 bases and J gave up 7 bases, with 18 bases separating them. This CDR3 is built from 15 residues. Germline V gives CDR1 SGHRS, CDR2 YFSETQ. CDR3 loop: CASSATQGGTQPQHF. CDR3 nucleotides: TGCGCCAGCAGCGCGACCCAAGGCGGGACCCAGCCCCAGCATTTT. The full variable domain, completed using reference TRBV5-1 and TRBJ1-5, is KAGVTQTPRYLIKTRGQQVTLSCSPISGHRSVSWYQQTPGQGLQFLFEYFSETQRNKGNFPGRFSGRQFSNSRSEMNVSTLELGDSALYLCASSATQGGTQPQHFGDGTRLSIL.

The J gene is TRBJ2-1, the V gene TRBV19, with 12 nucleotides matching TRBD2. Trimming took 2 bases from V and 8 from J; bases not matched to a gene: 1. CDR3 length: 14 residues. CDR1 is LNHDA, CDR2 SQIVND, per germline (reference sequence). The CDR3 DNA is TGTGCCAGTAGTATACTAGCGGGGGGGTATGAGCAGTTCTTC. This codes for CASSILAGGYEQFF.

This clone was seen only a few times. J is TRBJ2-5 and V is TRBV3-1 (or the pseudogene TRBV3-2), with D possibly TRBD2 on 6 matching bases. The V gene's germline CDR1 is LGHDT and CDR2 YNNKEL (reference sequence). CDR3 length: 15 residues. V was pared by 1 base and J by 4 bases, with 13 bases between. The CDR3 nucleotides read TGTGCCAGCAGCCAAGGGGGGGTTCCACGAGAGACCCAGTACTTC. This sequence encodes CASSQGGVPRETQYF.

This clone was recorded only once. This chain links TRBV7-9 with TRBJ1-3; D remains unclear. Deletions cut 2 bases from V and 4 bases from J, with 18 bases between. From germline, CDR1 is SEHNR and CDR2 FQNEAQ (reference sequence). This CDR3 contains 17 residues. This CDR3 reads CASSLPQQNLVGNTIYF. The CDR3 coding sequence is TGTGCCAGCAGCTTACCCCAACAGAATTTAGTAGGAAACACCATATATTTT.

The J gene is TRBJ2-7, the V gene TRBV6-1, with a tentative D call TRBD1 (6 bases). The CDR3 totals 14 residues. CDR1 MNHNS and CDR2 SASEGT come from the germline V gene. Trimming pared 3 bases from V and 0 bases from J, leaving 9 bases between. CDR3 protein: CASSDHRVSYEQYF. The DNA of the CDR3 is TGTGCCAGCAGTGACCACAGGGTCTCCTACGAGCAGTACTTC.

The V call is TRBV10-2, the J call TRBJ1-3, with D possibly TRBD1 on 6 matching bases. CDR3 size: 17 residues. V lost 6 bases to trimming and J lost 0 bases, with 18 bases between them. Per the germline V gene, CDR1 is WSHSY and CDR2 is SAAADI. DNA for the CDR3: TGCGCCAGCAGGAAGGGGGGGGAAGGGGGCTCTGGAAACACCATATATTTT. This translates into CASRKGGEGGSGNTIYF.

The gene calls are TRBV4-1 and TRBJ2-2; 9 bases fit TRBD1. Germline CDR1 reads MGHRA; CDR2 reads YSYEKL. The CDR3 runs to 16 residues. With 4 bases clipped from V and 1 base from J, the junction kept 4 bases outside the gene matches. CDR3 sequence: CASSPVGQGNTGELFF. CDR3 coding DNA: TGCGCCAGCAGCCCCGTGGGACAGGGGAACACCGGGGAGCTGTTTTTT.

This clone was detected only a few times. V and J are TRBV5-1 and TRBJ2-7; 10 bases align to TRBD1. V was clipped by 5 bases and J by 2 bases; unmatched bases: 7. The V gene's germline CDR1 is SGHRS and CDR2 YFSETQ. The CDR3 totals 15 residues. As DNA, the CDR3 is TGCGCCAGCAGAATCGGACAGGGGGTCCCCTACGAGCAGTACGTC. It translates to CASRIGQGVPYEQYV.

The rearrangement joins TRBV5-1 to TRBJ2-1; a possible D gene is TRBD1 (5 bases). Germline values: CDR1 SGHRS, CDR2 YFSETQ. Trimming stripped 1 base from V and 2 bases from J, with 7 bases between. This CDR3 contains 14 residues. CDR3 loop: CASSLKTAYNEQFF. The CDR3 DNA reads as TGCGCCAGCAGCTTGAAGACAGCCTACAATGAGCAGTTCTTC.